These T cell receptor beta chains were read from a single sample in a study of Graves' ophthalmopathy and Graves' hyperthyroidism. TCRdb independently ran MiXCR on the multiplex PCR reads; one entry per CDR3 protein. Here the sample spans more than 1,000,000 distinct CDR3 sequences, 35% to 40% being singletons. The sample was peripheral blood or thyroid tissue (not recorded which). The receptors come from an adult man with Graves' hyperthyroidism. Both conserved end residues are part of each CDR3. A D gene is named only where the DNA matches it firmly. Only some rows state a clone size, as once, few, many or a class for expanded clones.

CDR3 length	clone size	V gene	D gene	J gene	CDR3 DNA	CDR3 protein
17	.	TRBV7-2	TRBD1	TRBJ2-7	TGCGCCAGCAGCCAAGGAGGCCCGGGACAGATCCCCTACGAGCAGTACTTC	CASSQGGPGQIPYEQYF
13	few	TRBV20-1	.	TRBJ1-3	TGCAGTGCTAGAGTCCCAGCCGGAAACACCATATATTTT	CSARVPAGNTIYF
11	.	TRBV6-1	.	TRBJ2-3	TGTGCCAGCAGGTCCGGTGATACGCAGTATTTT	CASRSGDTQYF
17	.	TRBV2	.	TRBJ1-4	TGTGCCAGCAGTGAAGCAGGCGGGACACCTTACAATGAAAAACTGTTTTTT	CASSEAGGTPYNEKLFF
14	.	TRBV7-9	.	TRBJ2-7	TGTGCCAGCAGCTCCGGGGACCGACCATACGAGCAGTACTTC	CASSSGDRPYEQYF
19	few	TRBV19	TRBD1	TRBJ1-5	TGTGCCAGTAGGGTTACACCGGGACAGGGGTTAAATAGCAATCAGCCCCAGCATTTT	CASRVTPGQGLNSNQPQHF
14	.	TRBV5-1	.	TRBJ1-1	TGCGCCAGCAGCTTGCAGGGGCATGACACTGAAGCTTTCTTT	CASSLQGHDTEAFF
16	many	TRBV29-1	TRBD1	TRBJ2-5	TGCAGCGTGAGGGGCGGCTGGGACAGGGGGCCGGAGACCCAGTACTTC	CSVRGGWDRGPETQYF
12	.	TRBV29-1	TRBD1	TRBJ1-6	TGCAGCGTGGGACAGTATAATTCACCCCTCCACTTT	CSVGQYNSPLHF
16	many	TRBV7-8	.	TRBJ2-7	TGTGCCAGCAGCTTAGGTCCCCGGGAGTCCTCCTACGAGCAGTACTTC	CASSLGPRESSYEQYF
13	.	TRBV29-1	.	TRBJ1-4	TGCAGCTTACGGCGACCGCGCGTTGAAAAACTGTTTTTT	CSLRRPRVEKLFF
11	.	TRBV29-1	.	TRBJ2-7	TGCAGCGTTGCCCCCCCCTACGAGCAGTACTTC	CSVAPPYEQYF
13	.	TRBV7-3	.	TRBJ2-2	TGTGCCAGCAGCTTAAGTGACGCCGGGGAGCTGTTTTTT	CASSLSDAGELFF
16	.	TRBV7-9	.	TRBJ2-5	TGTGCCAGCAGCTTAGTAGGGGGTGATCGGGTAGAGACCCAGTACTTC	CASSLVGGDRVETQYF